The entry that follows covers one T cell receptor (beta chain) sequence. Its antigen remains unidentified. Base-call qualities are not available, and no considerably larger clone is one nucleotide away. This record belongs to a study of blood T cell repertoires in COVID-19 (dated by TCRdb to about 2020). With regard to the full study: Samples covering the acute and convalescent phases of COVID-19 were provided by collaborators in the United States, Italy and Spain. Samples were obtained from the ongoing ImmuneRACE study (first 160 participants) and from about 1,300 subjects provided by 6 global collaborators. A freely available public database, intended as a resource for researchers studying the immune response to SARS-CoV-2, is where the repertoires were released. Deeply sampled blood TCRbeta repertoires from subjects exposed to, actively infected with, or recovered from COVID-19 were included in the dataset. Sample metadata almost always included a de-identified subject ID, COVID-19 status, age in years and sex. The prospective study material was composed of cDNA or gDNA derived from T cells, B-cell-depleted T cells, or PBMCs. Where available, HLA class I and class II types were obtained from metadata supplied by the sample provider rather than from assay-based typing. Overall results and qualifications from the work: The quantity of clinical and demographic metadata differed by source and by participant and was supplied without curation.

A second Seattle source provided samples from volunteer blood donors who had recovered from COVID-19. The collaborating institutions used their own protocols to collect whole blood in K2EDTA tubes. For TCRbeta analysis, collaborators shipped samples as frozen whole blood, isolated PBMCs, or DNA extracted from either of those sample types. CDR3 length: 18 amino acids, cysteine to phenylalanine. CDR3 DNA only is kept here, 54 bases in frame from base 1. CDR1 is given as SGHRS and CDR2 as YFSETQ, both from the germline V gene. Here V drops 5 bases and J drops 2 bases, and the junction holds 11 bases not matched to any gene. The immunoSEQ Assay, a bias-controlled multiplex PCR, was used to amplify TCRbeta CDR3 regions from genomic DNA. Under the source paper's analysis protocol: Nucleated cell counts per sample were estimated from amplification of reference gene primers within the assay. Sequence reads were collapsed and filtered to measure the absolute abundance of every unique TCRbeta CDR3 rearrangement. For each sample, productive Simpson clonality was calculated by taking the square root of Simpson's diversity index across productive rearrangements. The immuneACCESS repertoire file appears here via TCRdb, limited to in-frame rearrangements. These files lack a portion of the clones; in checked studies, under half of the deficit traces to unresolved V genes, and the cause of the others is not known. That table supplies the V and J calls and clone size; D and trimming were determined from the DNA. This sample has about 230,000 clones in its table, and 70% to 90% of those were observed once. Clones ranked in the top ten supply over 9.5% of the sample.

This clonotype was obtained from a woman aged 18-29 years who had recovered from COVID-19. The sequencing sample was made of peripheral blood. Rearrangement joined TRBV5-1 to TRBJ2-5; 14 nucleotides in the junction match TRBD2. The CDR3 reads CASSFRLAGGPDQETQYF. The DNA sequence follows: TGCGCCAGCAGTTTCAGACTAGCGGGAGGGCCGGATCAAGAGACCCAGTACTTC.